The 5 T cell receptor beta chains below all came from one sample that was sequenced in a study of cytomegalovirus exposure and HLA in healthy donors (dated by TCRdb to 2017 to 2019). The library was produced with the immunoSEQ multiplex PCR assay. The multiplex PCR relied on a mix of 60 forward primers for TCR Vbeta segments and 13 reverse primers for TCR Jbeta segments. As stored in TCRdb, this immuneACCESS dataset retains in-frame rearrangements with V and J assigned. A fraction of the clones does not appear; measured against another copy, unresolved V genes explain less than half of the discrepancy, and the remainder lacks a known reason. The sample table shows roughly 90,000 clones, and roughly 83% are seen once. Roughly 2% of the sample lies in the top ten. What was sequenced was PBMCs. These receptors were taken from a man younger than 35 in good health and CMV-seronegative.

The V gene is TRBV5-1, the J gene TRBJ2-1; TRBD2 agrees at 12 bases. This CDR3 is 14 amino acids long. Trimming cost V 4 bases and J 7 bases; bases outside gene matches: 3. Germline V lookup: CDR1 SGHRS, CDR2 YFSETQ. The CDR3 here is CASSNLAGGNEQFF. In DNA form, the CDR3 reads TGCGCCAGCAGCAATCTAGCGGGAGGGAATGAGCAGTTCTTC.

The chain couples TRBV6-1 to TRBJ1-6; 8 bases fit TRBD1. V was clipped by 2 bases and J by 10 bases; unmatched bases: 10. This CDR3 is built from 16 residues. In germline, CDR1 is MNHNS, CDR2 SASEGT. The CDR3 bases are TGTGCCAGCAGTGAAAATCCGGGACAGGTCAACTCACCCCTCCACTTT. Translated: CASSENPGQVNSPLHF.

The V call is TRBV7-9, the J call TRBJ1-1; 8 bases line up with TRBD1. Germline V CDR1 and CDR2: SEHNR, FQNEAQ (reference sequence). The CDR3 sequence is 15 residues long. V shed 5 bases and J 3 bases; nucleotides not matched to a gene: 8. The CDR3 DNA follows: TGTGCCAGCAGCCGTATCAGGGGGCCCGACACTGAAGCTTTCTTT. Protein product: CASSRIRGPDTEAFF.

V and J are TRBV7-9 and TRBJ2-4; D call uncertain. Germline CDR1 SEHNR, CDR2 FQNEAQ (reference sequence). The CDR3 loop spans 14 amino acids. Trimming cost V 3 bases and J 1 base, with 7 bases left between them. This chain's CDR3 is CASSLMAAKNIQYF. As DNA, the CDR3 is TGTGCCAGCAGCTTGATGGCCGCCAAAAACATTCAGTACTTC.

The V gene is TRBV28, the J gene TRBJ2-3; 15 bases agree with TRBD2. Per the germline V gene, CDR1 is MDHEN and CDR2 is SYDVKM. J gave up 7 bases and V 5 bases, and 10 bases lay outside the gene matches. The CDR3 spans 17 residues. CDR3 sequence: CASSRPGLAGGRYTQYF. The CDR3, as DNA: TGTGCCAGCAGTCGACCGGGACTAGCGGGGGGCAGATATACGCAGTATTTT.